Below are 25 T cell receptor beta chains sequenced from a single sample in a study of shared T cell receptors in the human thymus. Sequenced by immunoSEQ multiplex PCR; TCRdb stores in-frame clones only, minus some. The sample includes 600,000 to 900,000 clones, roughly 88% seen only once; the top ten take approximately 0.01%. Another study also made use of these data, one on human thymus T cells.

The specimen sequenced was thymocytes. These receptor sequences come from a girl in the first two years of life with a congenital heart defect.

The chain combines TRBV5-1 with TRBJ1-2; 8 bases map to TRBD1. V gave up 2 bases and J gave up 8 bases; unmatched junction bases: 17. Germline V gene sequence: CDR1 SGHRS, CDR2 YFSETQ. This CDR3 spans 17 amino acids. This chain's CDR3 is CASSFSGGQGGKRGYTF. The CDR3, as DNA: TGCGCCAGCAGCTTCTCGGGAGGACAGGGCGGGAAGCGAGGCTACACCTTC.

Here the CDR3 reads CAWISRGDGNTIYF. CDR3 DNA sequence: TGTGCCTGGATATCCAGGGGGGATGGAAACACCATATATTTT. The chain links TRBV30 to TRBJ1-3; 7 nucleotides align to TRBD1. The germline CDR1 and CDR2 sequences are GTSNPN and SVGIG (reference sequence). The CDR3 spans 14 residues. The J segment lost 3 bases and the V segment lost 4 bases, leaving 6 bases of the junction unmatched.

The chain combines TRBV4-1 with TRBJ1-2, with D perhaps matching TRBD1 (6 bases). The CDR3 has 21 residues. With 2 bases removed from V and 5 bases from J, the gap between germline ends came to 33 bases. Germline V gives CDR1 MGHRA, CDR2 YSYEKL. CDR3 bases: TGCGCCAGCAGCCAACGAGAGGGCGGGGGCCATTCGAGCTATCCCGTTTATGGCTACACCTTC. Its protein product is CASSQREGGGHSSYPVYGYTF.

DNA for the CDR3: TGTGCCACCTGTCGGACAGGGGGAACTGAAGCTTTCTTT. Its translation is CATCRTGGTEAFF. V gene TRBV14 combines with J gene TRBJ1-1; TRBD1 aligns across 10 bases. Germline CDR1 is SGHDN and CDR2 is FVKESK. The CDR3 covers 13 residues. The V and J ends lost 10 bases and 5 bases, in that order; junction bases with no gene match: 7.

The J gene is TRBJ1-1, the V gene TRBV5-6; D remains unclear. CDR1 is SGHDT, CDR2 YYEEEE, per germline. V lost 4 bases and J 11 bases, leaving 15 bases between the germline ends. This CDR3 is built from 12 residues. The CDR3 sequence is CASSQTSRGAFF. DNA of the CDR3: TGTGCCAGCAGCCAGACGAGTAGAGGGGCTTTCTTT.

The CDR3 DNA reads as TGTGCCAGCAGCAAAGTAGGGACAGGGGACTACGAGCAGTACTTC. It encodes CASSKVGTGDYEQYF. V gene TRBV21-1 combines with J gene TRBJ2-7; the listed D gene, TRBD1, was not tested against the DNA. TRBV21-1 is described as a pseudogene. The CDR3 is 15 amino acids.

The chain is built from TRBV9 and TRBJ2-1; the D gene is possibly TRBD2 (5 bases). Germline CDR1 SGDLS, CDR2 YYNGEE. CDR3 length equals 14 residues. The V end was cut by 4 bases, the J end by 8 bases, with 16 bases between. The CDR3 region is CASSLRKAGHEQFF. CDR3 coding DNA: TGTGCCAGCAGCCTAAGGAAGGCGGGCCATGAGCAGTTCTTC. Full variable domain (remainder filled in from reference TRBV9 and TRBJ2-1): DSGVTQTPKHLITATGQRVTLRCSPRSGDLSVYWYQQSLDQGLQFLIQYYNGEERAKGNILERFSAQQFPDLHSELNLSSLELGDSALYFCASSLRKAGHEQFFGPGTRLTVL.

V and J are TRBV13 and TRBJ1-1; 9 nucleotides line up with TRBD1. V dropped 1 base and J dropped 0; count of bases not matched to a gene: 6. Germline V CDR1 and CDR2: PRHDT, FYEKMQ (reference sequence). This CDR3 comprises 17 residues. CDR3 bases: TGTGCCAGCAGCTTAGCGGACAGGGGCTACCTGAACACTGAAGCTTTCTTT. This gives the protein CASSLADRGYLNTEAFF.

This clone appeared once. The V gene is TRBV29-1, the J gene TRBJ2-5, with D maybe TRBD2 (6 bases). Trimming removed 7 bases from V and 3 bases from J, with 18 bases in between. Germline V gene sequence: CDR1 SQVTM, CDR2 ANQGSEA. This CDR3 region has 14 residues. CDR3 protein: CSGASGTFKETQYF. CDR3 DNA sequence: TGCAGCGGTGCCTCCGGGACTTTTAAAGAGACCCAGTACTTC.

J is TRBJ2-3 and V is TRBV10-1; TRBD1 agrees at 8 bases. Trimming at V came to 8 bases and at J to 3 bases, leaving 22 bases not matched to a gene. From germline, CDR1 is WNHNN and CDR2 SYGVQD (reference sequence). This CDR3 has 19 residues. This CDR3 reads CASGNYDRGNRGGTDTQYF. The CDR3 coding sequence is TGCGCCAGCGGGAATTATGACAGGGGAAATCGTGGTGGGACAGATACGCAGTATTTT.

The chain joins TRBV4-1 to TRBJ1-2; unclear D gene. This CDR3 contains 15 residues. V dropped 3 bases and J dropped 4 bases, with 15 bases sitting between them. CDR1 is MGHRA, CDR2 YSYEKL, per germline. The CDR3 DNA sequence: TGCGCCAGCAGCCAGGCCCCCGGAGTTGCCTATGGCTACACCTTC. As protein: CASSQAPGVAYGYTF.

The J gene is TRBJ1-1, the V gene TRBV4-3; D perhaps matches TRBD1 (5 bases). The CDR3 totals 14 residues. V was clipped by 2 bases and J by 4 bases, with 11 bases between them. Germline CDR1 and CDR2: LGHNA and YSLEER. The CDR3 DNA is TGCGCCAGCAGCCAACAGCCGGGGGGCACTGAAGCTTTCTTT. Its translation is CASSQQPGGTEAFF.

V and J are TRBV30 and TRBJ1-2, with D uncertain. This CDR3 comprises 12 residues. Trimming removed 4 bases from V and 4 bases from J, with 10 bases in between. In germline, CDR1 is GTSNPN, CDR2 SVGIG (reference sequence). The DNA of the CDR3 is TGTGCCTGGATGAAAGAGTCCTATGGCTACACCTTC. It specifies CAWMKESYGYTF.

In the case of this clone: Mismatch with germline at one junction end may stem from a read error. The V call is TRBV6-5, the J call TRBJ1-1; D is perhaps TRBD1 (6 bases). Germline V gives CDR1 MNHEY, CDR2 SVGAGI. The CDR3 consists of 8 residues. This CDR3 reads CASSHRDF. The CDR3, as DNA: TGTGCCAGCAGTCACAGGGATTTT.

There are a few counts of this clone. The chain couples TRBV7-6 to TRBJ1-5; D is unresolved. Deletions cut 5 bases from V and 7 bases from J, with 12 bases between. The CDR3 length is 13 residues. Germline lookup yields CDR1 SGHVS and CDR2 FNYEAQ. The CDR3 region is CASSQTRWQPQHF. Here the CDR3 DNA reads TGTGCCAGCAGCCAAACTCGGTGGCAGCCCCAGCATTTT.

The chain joins TRBV10-2 to TRBJ2-3; tentative D call: TRBD1 (5 bases). The CDR3 has 13 amino acids. V was pared by 10 bases and J by 6 bases, with 17 bases between. The germline V gene has CDR1 WSHSY and CDR2 SAAADI. The CDR3 spells CATGHSRSDTQYF. The CDR3 coding sequence is TGCGCCACCGGACACTCCCGGTCGGATACGCAGTATTTT.

This chain links TRBV5-4 with TRBJ2-7; the D is unclear. Germline-derived CDR1 and CDR2 are SGHNT and YYREEE (reference sequence). The CDR3 spans 15 residues. V lost 0 bases, J lost 3 bases, and 13 bases lay in between. CDR3 nucleotide sequence: TGTGCCAGCAGCTTGGGCCGAAGCGCGATCTACGAGCAGTACTTC. It translates to CASSLGRSAIYEQYF.

The CDR3 sequence is CASSYIGQGGSPLHF. The CDR3 DNA sequence: TGTGCCAGCAGTTACATCGGACAGGGGGGTTCACCCCTCCACTTT. This rearrangement joins TRBV6-5 to TRBJ1-6, with 10 bases that match TRBD1. V was clipped by 2 bases and J by 9 bases; unmatched bases: 4. Germline loops: CDR1 MNHEY, CDR2 SVGAGI. The CDR3 extends over 15 amino acids.

The chain employs TRBV28 and TRBJ1-3, with TRBD1 identical over 9 bases. Germline CDR1 reads MDHEN; CDR2 reads SYDVKM. The CDR3 extends over 18 amino acids. V was clipped by 6 bases and J by 7 bases; unmatched bases: 19. The CDR3 here is CASRGVGRDRDSFNTIYF. The CDR3 DNA reads as TGTGCCAGCAGGGGGGTGGGGCGGGACAGGGATAGTTTTAACACCATATATTTT.

The chain couples TRBV19 to TRBJ2-5; tentatively, D is TRBD1 (5 bases). CDR3 length: 15 amino acids. The germline V and J ends were trimmed by 2 bases and 8 bases, with 18 bases remaining between them. Germline V lookup: CDR1 LNHDA, CDR2 SQIVND (reference sequence). For the CDR3, the DNA is TGTGCCAGTAGTATACGAGACAGACCGAAGATCACCCAGTACTTC. This sequence encodes CASSIRDRPKITQYF.

J is TRBJ1-1 and V is TRBV27; D call uncertain. V was trimmed by 5 bases and J by 1 base, leaving 17 bases between them. The CDR3 covers 16 residues. CDR1 and CDR2 from the germline V gene are MNHEY and SMNVEV (reference sequence). The CDR3 sequence is CASSQTGRGQNTEAFF. Written as DNA, the CDR3 is TGTGCCAGCAGTCAAACGGGTCGGGGTCAGAACACTGAAGCTTTCTTT.

The chain couples TRBV14 to TRBJ2-1, with D uncertain. Germline CDR1 and CDR2: SGHDN and FVKESK. V shed 2 bases and J shed 5 bases, with 13 bases lying between them. The CDR3 is 15 residues long. The CDR3 loop is CASSQLSSPHNEQFF. In DNA form, the CDR3 reads TGTGCCAGCAGCCAATTATCCAGTCCCCACAATGAGCAGTTCTTC.

The chain joins TRBV30 to TRBJ1-6; D gene uncertain. The CDR3 is 15 residues long. V was shortened by 0 bases and J by 7 bases, with 13 bases between the two germline ends. CDR1 and CDR2 from the germline V gene are GTSNPN and SVGIG (reference sequence). The CDR3 DNA follows: TGTGCCTGGAGTGTACTTCGGACTCCCAATTCACCCCTCCACTTT. Protein product: CAWSVLRTPNSPLHF.

The rearrangement links TRBV19 to TRBJ2-3; maybe TRBD1 (5 bases). The CDR3 has 18 residues. V gave up 0 bases and J gave up 0 bases, with 16 bases separating them. From germline, CDR1 is LNHDA and CDR2 SQIVND (reference sequence). The CDR3 is CASSIDQTEISSTDTQYF. CDR3 in DNA: TGTGCCAGTAGTATAGATCAGACAGAGATTTCTAGCACAGATACGCAGTATTTT. The full variable domain, completed using reference TRBV19 and TRBJ2-3, is DGGITQSPKYLFRKEGQNVTLSCEQNLNHDAMYWYRQDPGQGLRLIYYSQIVNDFQKGDIAEGYSVSREKKESFPLTVTSAQKNPTAFYLCASSIDQTEISSTDTQYFGPGTRLTVL.

The J gene is TRBJ2-3, the V gene TRBV6-5; D may be TRBD2 (6 bases). The V end lost 0 bases, the J end lost 7 bases, and 11 bases lay between the germline ends. This CDR3 contains 14 residues. Per the germline V gene, CDR1 is MNHEY and CDR2 is SVGAGI. CDR3 sequence: CASSYSTGGYTQYF. CDR3 DNA: TGTGCCAGCAGTTACTCGACCGGGGGTTATACGCAGTATTTT.